This passage covers 12 T cell receptor beta chains from one sample sequenced in a study of blood T cell repertoires in COVID-19. Data came from immunoSEQ multiplex PCR; TCRdb stores just in-frame clones and leaves some out. The repertoire holds approximately 210,000 clones, 70% to 85% seen once, with 15% in the top ten. Specimen: PBMCs or T cells enriched from blood (not recorded which). These receptors were collected from a man aged 40-49 years who had recovered from COVID-19.

This chain joins TRBV19 and TRBJ1-6, with D perhaps matching TRBD1 (6 bases). Germline-derived CDR1 and CDR2 are LNHDA and SQIVND (reference sequence). The ends were cut back, 2 bases at V and 11 bases at J, with 10 bases in the middle. This CDR3 is built from 13 residues. CDR3 protein: CASSISRGPPLHF. As DNA, the CDR3 is TGTGCCAGTAGTATATCCAGGGGCCCACCCCTCCACTTT. The variable domain in full, with the rest retrieved from reference TRBV19 and TRBJ1-6, is DGGITQSPKYLFRKEGQNVTLSCEQNLNHDAMYWYRQDPGQGLRLIYYSQIVNDFQKGDIAEGYSVSREKKESFPLTVTSAQKNPTAFYLCASSISRGPPLHFGNGTRLTVT.

This sequence joins TRBV28 and TRBJ1-2; 9 nucleotides line up with TRBD1. CDR3 length: 14 amino acids. The germline V gene encodes CDR1 MDHEN and CDR2 SYDVKM. The V segment lost 6 bases and the J segment 13 bases; nucleotides outside the gene matches: 15. CDR3 bases: TGTGCCAGCAGCTCCAATACCGGGACAGGGAGAGCCACCTTC. This translates into CASSSNTGTGRATF.

This clone showed up just once. The V call is TRBV6-5, the J call TRBJ1-5; D is possibly TRBD1 (5 bases). V was pared by 5 bases and J by 6 bases, with 11 bases between. Germline V gene data show CDR1 as MNHEY and CDR2 as SVGAGI. The CDR3 length is 13 residues. CDR3: CASSLGGGQPQHF. CDR3 nucleotide sequence: TGTGCCAGCAGTCTTGGGGGGGGTCAGCCCCAGCATTTT.

The V call is TRBV7-8, the J call TRBJ1-3; D gene unclear. Germline loops: CDR1 SGHVS, CDR2 FQNEAQ. The CDR3 is made up of 15 amino acids. Between the trimmed V and J ends, which lost 3 bases and 2 bases, there was a span of 11 bases. The CDR3 DNA follows: TGTGCCAGCAGCTTGGAACAGAGTACTGGAAACACCATATATTTT. Protein: CASSLEQSTGNTIYF.

This clone showed up just a few times. The chain has TRBV21-1 and TRBJ2-1; the table calls TRBD1, which could not be checked here. TRBV21-1 corresponds to a pseudogene. The CDR3 is made up of 14 amino acids. Written as DNA, the CDR3 is TGTGCCAGCAGAAGGGGGAATCAGGACAATGAGCAGTTCTTC. It translates to CASRRGNQDNEQFF.

In the case of this clone: This sample includes further DNA sequences coding for the same CDR3. V gene TRBV28 combines with J gene TRBJ2-7, with a tentative D call TRBD1 (5 bases). Trimming stripped 5 bases from V and 3 bases from J, with 5 bases between. Germline lookup yields CDR1 MDHEN and CDR2 SYDVKM. CDR3 length: 11 residues. CDR3 loop: CASSRGYEQYF. CDR3 nucleotide sequence: TGTGCCAGCAGTAGGGGCTACGAGCAGTACTTC.

This clone was observed a single time. The rearrangement joins TRBV2 to TRBJ2-1, with D possibly being TRBD2 (6 bases). Germline V gene sequence: CDR1 SNHLY, CDR2 FYNNEI. Trimming left V 6 bases short and J 2 bases short, with 14 bases between. This CDR3 spans 15 amino acids. The CDR3 loop is CASRPVSGAYNEQFF. CDR3 sequence (DNA): TGTGCCAGCAGACCTGTATCGGGAGCCTACAATGAGCAGTTCTTC.

The V gene is TRBV7-2, the J gene TRBJ2-7; perhaps TRBD1 as D (6 bases). CDR1 is SGHTA and CDR2 is FQGNSA in the germline V gene. V was cut by 2 bases and J by 4 bases, with 12 bases left in between. The CDR3 is 14 residues long. The CDR3 bases are TGTGCCAGCAGCTTACAGGGACACGATTACGAGCAGTACTTC. It translates to CASSLQGHDYEQYF.

On this clone itself: Sequence at one end of the junction differs from germline and may be a read error. The rearrangement joins TRBV12-3 or TRBV12-4 to TRBJ1-2; D is unresolved. The CDR3 spans 11 residues. CDR3: CASSSRGREDF. CDR3 sequence (DNA): TGTGCCAGCAGTTCAAGAGGACGGGAGGACTTC.

This clone was observed once. The rearrangement links TRBV24-1 to TRBJ1-1; tentative D call: TRBD1 (5 bases). Germline loops: CDR1 KGHDR, CDR2 SFDVKD. V dropped 5 bases and J dropped 6 bases, with 15 bases sitting between them. This CDR3 contains 14 residues. CDR3 in amino acids: CATSATGREAEAFF. The CDR3 region has the DNA TGTGCCACCAGTGCTACGGGCAGGGAGGCTGAAGCTTTCTTT.

This chain connects TRBV4-3 to TRBJ1-1; unclear D gene. The CDR3 runs 15 residues. CDR1 and CDR2 from the germline V gene are LGHNA and YSLEER. Trimming left V 1 base short and J 0 bases short, with 9 bases between. The CDR3 bases are TGCGCCAGCAGCCAAGTGGTTACAGTGAACACTGAAGCTTTCTTT. Its protein product is CASSQVVTVNTEAFF.

The V and J genes are TRBV6-4 and TRBJ1-4, with 7 bases that match TRBD1. The CDR3 is 13 residues long. V gave up 6 bases and J gave up 8 bases; unmatched junction bases: 6. Germline lookup yields CDR1 MRHNA and CDR2 SNTAGT. The CDR3 is CASSLPGGEKLFF. DNA for the CDR3: TGTGCCAGCAGCCTCCCAGGGGGGGAAAAACTGTTTTTT.